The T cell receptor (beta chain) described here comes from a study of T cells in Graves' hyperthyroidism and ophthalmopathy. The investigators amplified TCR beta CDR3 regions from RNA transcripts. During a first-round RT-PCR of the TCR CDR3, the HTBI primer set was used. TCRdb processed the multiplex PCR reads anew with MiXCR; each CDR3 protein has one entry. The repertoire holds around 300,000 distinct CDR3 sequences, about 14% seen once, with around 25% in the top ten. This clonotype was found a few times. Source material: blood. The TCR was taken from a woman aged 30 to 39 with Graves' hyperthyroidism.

Here the CDR3 reads CASTHEYTDTQYF. CDR3 bases: TGTGCCAGCACCCACGAATATACAGATACGCAGTATTTT. The chain uses TRBV6-1 and TRBJ2-3; D gene uncertain. The CDR3 contains 13 residues. Trimming stripped 7 bases from V and 3 bases from J, with 11 bases between. Germline V CDR1 and CDR2: MNHNS, SASEGT.